The clone carrying this TCR beta chain was observed a few times. This CDR3 is 17 amino acids long. Germline V CDR1 and CDR2: MDHEN, SYDVKM. V lost 5 bases, J lost 4 bases, and 15 bases stayed unmatched. In the original workflow: Amplification with reference gene primers provided the estimates of nucleated cell counts. TCRdb keeps only in-frame clones here, not all; method: immunoSEQ multiplex PCR. That table gives V, J and clone size, and the DNA gave D and trimming. The sample lists 270,000 or so clones, 65% to 85% seen once, with approximately 1.5% in the top ten. The source of the sample is a study of blood T cell repertoires in COVID-19. Study-level background: There were acute and convalescent COVID-19 samples, and they came from the United States, Italy and Spain. Sources were T cells, B-cell-depleted T cells, or PBMCs; the material itself was cDNA or gDNA.

Sequencing was carried out using peripheral blood. The TCR originated in a human donor with COVID-19, enrolled during active disease. The donor label of this sample is uncertain. V gene TRBV28 combines with J gene TRBJ2-5, with 8 bases fitting TRBD1. CDR3 DNA: TGTGCCAGCAGTCCCCCGACCTCAGGGGGCGCAGGAGAGACCCAGTACTTC. Residues: CASSPPTSGGAGETQYF.